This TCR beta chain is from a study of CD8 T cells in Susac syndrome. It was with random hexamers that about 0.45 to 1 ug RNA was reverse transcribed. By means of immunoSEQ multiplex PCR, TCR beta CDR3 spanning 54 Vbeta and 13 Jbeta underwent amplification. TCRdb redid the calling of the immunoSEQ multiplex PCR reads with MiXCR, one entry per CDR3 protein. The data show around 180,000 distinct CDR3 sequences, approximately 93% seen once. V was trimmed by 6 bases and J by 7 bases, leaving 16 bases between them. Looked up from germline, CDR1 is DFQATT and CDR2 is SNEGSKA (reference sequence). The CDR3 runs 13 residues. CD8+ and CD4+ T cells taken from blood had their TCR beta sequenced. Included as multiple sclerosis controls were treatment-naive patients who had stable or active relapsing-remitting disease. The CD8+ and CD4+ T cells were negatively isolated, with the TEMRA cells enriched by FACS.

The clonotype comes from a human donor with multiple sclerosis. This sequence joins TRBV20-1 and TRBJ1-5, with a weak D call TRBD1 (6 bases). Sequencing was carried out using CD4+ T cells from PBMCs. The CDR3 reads CSAHEDSQQPQHF. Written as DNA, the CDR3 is TGCAGTGCACACGAGGACAGCCAACAGCCCCAGCATTTT.